The 14 T cell receptor beta chains presented below share a single source sample, sequenced in a study of early T cells in non-severe SARS-CoV-2 infection (dated by TCRdb to the early 2020s). To prepare the library, 5' RACE was applied. The sequencing machine was a NextSeq 500. In-frame beta chains were kept once TCRdb had trimmed the public reads at Q25 with fastp and called clones with MiXCR. All rows with the same CDR3 protein become a single entry with the most common DNA and genes. The sample includes tens of thousands of distinct CDR3 sequences, with around an eighth observed a single time. The ten largest clones take up roughly 1.3% of the sample. The sequenced sample consisted of whole blood. The receptors were sampled from an adult who was a healthcare worker with PCR-confirmed SARS-CoV-2 infection or an uninfected control (not recorded which).

This clonotype was counted between two and nine times. V gene TRBV10-3 combines with J gene TRBJ2-2, with 8 bases matching TRBD1. V dropped 5 bases and J dropped 6; count of bases not matched to a gene: 5. The CDR3 sequence is 14 residues long. Germline V CDR1 and CDR2: ENHRY, SYGVKD. This CDR3 is CAISWTGQAGELFF. Here the CDR3 DNA reads TGTGCCATCAGTTGGACAGGGCAAGCCGGGGAGCTGTTTTTT.

V is TRBV7-2 and J is TRBJ2-2; D possibly matches TRBD1 or TRBD2 (6 bases each). The germline V gene encodes CDR1 SGHTA and CDR2 FQGNSA. This CDR3 comprises 14 residues. Trimming pared 6 bases from V and 8 bases from J, leaving 16 bases between. CDR3 region: CASSRSSGAGELFF. CDR3 nucleotides: TGTGCCAGCAGTCGAAGCTCGGGGGCTGGGGAGCTGTTTTTT.

There are many counts of this clonotype. The V and J genes are TRBV11-2 and TRBJ2-7, with TRBD1 matching 7 bases. Germline trimming cut 5 bases from V and 2 bases from J; bases unmatched to any gene: 9. CDR1 SGHAT and CDR2 FQNNGV come from the germline V gene. The CDR3 has 15 residues. The CDR3 DNA sequence: TGTGCCAGCAGCCGATTCCGGGACAGCACCTACGAGCAGTACTTC. The encoded protein is CASSRFRDSTYEQYF.

The J gene is TRBJ2-1, the V gene TRBV9; 11 nucleotides agree with TRBD2. The CDR3 is 16 amino acids. Per germline, CDR1 SGDLS and CDR2 YYNGEE. V lost 7 bases to trimming and J lost 8 bases; unmatched junction nucleotides: 14. The CDR3 bases are TGTGCCAGCCATAGGAGTAGCGGGGGGGCCGTCGATGAGCAGTTCTTC. Translating it yields CASHRSSGGAVDEQFF.

This clonotype was observed many times. The V call is TRBV29-1, the J call TRBJ1-2; D unresolved. Trimming left V 5 bases short and J 6 bases short, with 16 bases between. Germline CDR1 and CDR2: SQVTM and ANQGSEA. The CDR3 is 13 residues long. The CDR3 DNA sequence: TGCAGCGTTTCACGAGGCGCAAACGATGGCTACACCTTC. Translated, it gives CSVSRGANDGYTF.

The chain employs TRBV24-1 and TRBJ1-2; no clear D. The CDR3 consists of 13 residues. Trimming took 5 bases from V and 1 from J, leaving 7 bases between them. Germline V gene sequence: CDR1 KGHDR, CDR2 SFDVKD. The DNA of the CDR3 is TGTGCCACCAGTGTGGCAGATAACTATGGCTACACCTTC. It translates to CATSVADNYGYTF.

In DNA form, the CDR3 reads TGTGCCAGCGCCAAACCTGATTACACAGATACGCAGTATTTT. This translates into CASAKPDYTDTQYF. The J gene is TRBJ2-3, the V gene TRBV6-2 or TRBV6-3, with D hard to call. In germline, CDR1 is MNHEY, CDR2 SVGEGT. This CDR3 region has 14 residues. V was clipped by 8 bases and J by 2 bases, with 14 bases between them.

This clonotype appeared many times. The V and J genes are TRBV6-2 or TRBV6-3 and TRBJ2-7; D is perhaps TRBD1 or TRBD2 (5 bases each). CDR1 MNHEY and CDR2 SVGEGT come from the germline V gene. The CDR3 is 15 residues long. V lost 0 bases, J lost 2 bases, and 11 bases lay in between. The chain's CDR3 is CASSYSGTPTYEQYF. The CDR3 DNA reads as TGTGCCAGCAGTTACTCCGGGACGCCAACCTACGAGCAGTACTTC.

This clonotype was counted at least ten times. The CDR3 here is CASGQLATPPMDTEAFF. DNA of the CDR3: TGTGCTAGTGGTCAACTCGCGACACCTCCTATGGACACTGAAGCTTTCTTT. The chain couples TRBV12-5 to TRBJ1-1; D unresolved. With 5 bases removed from V and 3 bases from J, the gap between germline ends came to 22 bases. Germline-derived CDR1 and CDR2 are LGHNT and FRNRAP. The CDR3 covers 17 residues.

V usage is TRBV4-2 and J usage is TRBJ1-5, with no clear D. The CDR3 consists of 15 residues. Per germline, CDR1 LGHNA and CDR2 YNFKEQ. Trimming stripped 4 bases from V and 0 bases from J, with 10 bases between. CDR3 region: CASSPRLYSNQPQHF. The CDR3 coding sequence is TGTGCCAGCAGCCCCCGGCTTTATAGCAATCAGCCCCAGCATTTT.

This clonotype appeared once. The chain joins TRBV9 to TRBJ2-3; no definite D call. The V gene's germline CDR1 is SGDLS and CDR2 YYNGEE. This CDR3 region has 14 residues. V gave up 0 bases and J gave up 2 bases, with 7 bases separating them. In DNA form, the CDR3 reads TGTGCCAGCAGCGTAGGCCCTAACACAGATACGCAGTATTTT. Translated, it gives CASSVGPNTDTQYF. The full variable domain, completed using reference TRBV9 and TRBJ2-3, is DSGVTQTPKHLITATGQRVTLRCSPRSGDLSVYWYQQSLDQGLQFLIQYYNGEERAKGNILERFSAQQFPDLHSELNLSSLELGDSALYFCASSVGPNTDTQYFGPGTRLTVL.

This clonotype was recorded many times. V usage is TRBV7-9 and J usage is TRBJ1-6, with unresolved D. Germline assignment: CDR1 SEHNR and CDR2 FQNEAQ (reference sequence). CDR3 length: 14 amino acids. Trimming took off 5 bases at V and 7 bases at J, with 12 bases between the two ends. The DNA for the CDR3 is TGTGCCAGCAGCGATACAGCTAGGAATTCACCCCTCCACTTT. Translating gives CASSDTARNSPLHF.

V gene TRBV27 combines with J gene TRBJ2-5, with TRBD2 as a possible D gene (6 bases). The CDR3 extends over 17 amino acids. Germline-derived CDR1 and CDR2 are MNHEY and SMNVEV (reference sequence). Trimming took off 3 bases at V and 5 bases at J, with 22 bases between the two ends. This CDR3 is CASSFRPTAGPSETQYF. In DNA form, the CDR3 reads TGTGCCAGCAGTTTCCGACCCACCGCGGGACCTTCGGAGACCCAGTACTTC.

The chain has TRBV7-8 and TRBJ2-6; TRBD1 matches 9 bases. In germline, CDR1 is SGHVS, CDR2 FQNEAQ. With V trimmed by 1 base and J by 3 bases, 7 bases remained unmatched. The CDR3 spans 18 residues. CDR3 in amino acids: CASSLGLGQGYGANVLTF. DNA for the CDR3: TGTGCCAGCAGCTTAGGCCTGGGACAGGGTTATGGGGCCAACGTCCTGACTTTC. Complete variable domain (other parts from reference TRBV7-8 and TRBJ2-6): GAGVSQSPRYKVAKRGQDVALRCDPISGHVSLFWYQQALGQGPEFLTYFQNEAQLDKSGLPSDRFFAERPEGSVSTLKIQRTQQEDSAVYLCASSLGLGQGYGANVLTFGAGSRLTVL.